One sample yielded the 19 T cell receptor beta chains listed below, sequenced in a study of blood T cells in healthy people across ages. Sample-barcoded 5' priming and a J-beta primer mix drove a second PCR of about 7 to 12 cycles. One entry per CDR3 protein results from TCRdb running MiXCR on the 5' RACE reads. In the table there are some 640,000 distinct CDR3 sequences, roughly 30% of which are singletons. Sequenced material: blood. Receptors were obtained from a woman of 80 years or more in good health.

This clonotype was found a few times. The CDR3 DNA sequence: TGTGCCAGCAGTGGACAGGGGAGCAATCAGCCCCAGCATTTT. Amino acids: CASSGQGSNQPQHF. This chain links TRBV2 with TRBJ1-5; TRBD1 matches 8 bases. The ends lost 4 bases at V and 1 base at J; junction bases unmatched: 0. Germline V gene sequence: CDR1 SNHLY, CDR2 FYNNEI. The CDR3 extends over 14 amino acids.

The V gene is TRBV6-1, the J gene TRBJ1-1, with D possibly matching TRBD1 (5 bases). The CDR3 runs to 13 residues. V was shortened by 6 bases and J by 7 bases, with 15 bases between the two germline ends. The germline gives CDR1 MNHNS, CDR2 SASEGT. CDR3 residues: CASRPGAPFEAFF. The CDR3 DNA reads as TGTGCCAGCAGGCCCGGGGCCCCCTTTGAAGCTTTCTTT.

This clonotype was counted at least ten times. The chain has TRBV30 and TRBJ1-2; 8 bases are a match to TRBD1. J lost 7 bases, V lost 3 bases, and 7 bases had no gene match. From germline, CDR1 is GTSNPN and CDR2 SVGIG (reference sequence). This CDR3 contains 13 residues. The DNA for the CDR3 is TGTGCCTGGAGACCCAGGGGGCCGGGTGGCTACACCTTC. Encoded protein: CAWRPRGPGGYTF.

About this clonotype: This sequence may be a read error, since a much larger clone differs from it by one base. The chain's CDR3 is CSVEGAGFYGYTF. The CDR3 DNA reads TGCAGCGTTGAAGGTGCGGGGTTTTATGGCTACACCTTC. The rearrangement uses TRBV29-1 and TRBJ1-2; D is uncertain. V was cut by 1 base and J by 5 bases, with 11 bases left in between. Germline values: CDR1 SQVTM, CDR2 ANQGSEA. The CDR3 is 13 residues long.

CDR3: CATSSYSGASTDTQYF. Here the CDR3 DNA reads TGTGCCACCAGCAGCTATAGCGGAGCGAGCACAGATACGCAGTATTTT. The chain combines TRBV15 with TRBJ2-3; D is perhaps TRBD2 (6 bases). Germline V gives CDR1 LNHNV, CDR2 YYDKDF (reference sequence). Trimming took off 3 bases at V and 0 bases at J, with 13 bases between the two ends. The CDR3 is 16 amino acids.

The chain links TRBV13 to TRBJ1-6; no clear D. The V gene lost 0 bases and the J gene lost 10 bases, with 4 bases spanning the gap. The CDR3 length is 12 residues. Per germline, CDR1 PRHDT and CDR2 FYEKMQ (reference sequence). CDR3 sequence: CASSLGRSPLHF. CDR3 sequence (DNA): TGTGCCAGCAGCTTAGGGAGATCACCCCTCCACTTT.

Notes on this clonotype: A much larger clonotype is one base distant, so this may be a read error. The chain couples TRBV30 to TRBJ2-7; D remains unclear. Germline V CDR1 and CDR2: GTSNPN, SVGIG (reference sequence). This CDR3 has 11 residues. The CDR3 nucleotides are TGTGCCTGGAGTCCAGGCTACAAGCAGTACTTC. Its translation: CAWSPGYKQYF.

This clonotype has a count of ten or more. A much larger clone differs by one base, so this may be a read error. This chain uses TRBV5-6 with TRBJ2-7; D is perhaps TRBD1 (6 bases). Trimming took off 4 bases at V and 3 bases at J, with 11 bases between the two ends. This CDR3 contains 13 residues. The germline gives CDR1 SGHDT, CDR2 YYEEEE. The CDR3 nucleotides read TGTGCCAGCAGCCGCGGACAGAACTACGAGCAGTACTTC. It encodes CASSRGQNYEQYF.

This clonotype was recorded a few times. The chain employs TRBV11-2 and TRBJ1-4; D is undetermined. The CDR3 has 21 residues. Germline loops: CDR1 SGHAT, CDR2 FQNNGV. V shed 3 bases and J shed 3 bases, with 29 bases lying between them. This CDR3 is CASSFRWQRGYEIGSNEKLFF. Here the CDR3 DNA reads TGTGCCAGCAGCTTTAGGTGGCAGCGAGGATACGAGATTGGATCTAATGAAAAACTGTTTTTT.

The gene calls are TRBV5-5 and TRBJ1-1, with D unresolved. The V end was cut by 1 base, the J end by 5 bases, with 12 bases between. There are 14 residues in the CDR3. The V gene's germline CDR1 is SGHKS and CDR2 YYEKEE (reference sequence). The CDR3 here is CASSLLRESTEAFF. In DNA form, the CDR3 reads TGTGCCAGCAGCTTGTTGCGGGAGAGTACTGAAGCTTTCTTT.

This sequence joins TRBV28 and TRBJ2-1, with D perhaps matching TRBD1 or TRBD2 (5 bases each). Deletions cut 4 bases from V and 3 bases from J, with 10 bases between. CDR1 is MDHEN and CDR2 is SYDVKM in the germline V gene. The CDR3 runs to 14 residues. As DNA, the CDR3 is TGTGCCAGCAGTTCGGGACCATTCTACAATGAGCAGTTCTTC. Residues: CASSSGPFYNEQFF. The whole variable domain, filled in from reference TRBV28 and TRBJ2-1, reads DVKVTQSSRYLVKRTGEKVFLECVQDMDHENMFWYRQDPGLGLRLIYFSYDVKMKEKGDIPEGYSVSREKKERFSLILESASTNQTSMYLCASSSGPFYNEQFFGPGTRLTVL.

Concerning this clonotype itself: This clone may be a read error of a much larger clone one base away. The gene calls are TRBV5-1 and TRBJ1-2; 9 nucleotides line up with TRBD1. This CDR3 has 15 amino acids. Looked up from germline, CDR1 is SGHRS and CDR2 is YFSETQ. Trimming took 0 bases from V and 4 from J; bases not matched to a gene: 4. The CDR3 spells CASSLATGGSYGYTF. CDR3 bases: TGCGCCAGCAGCTTGGCGACAGGGGGGTCCTATGGCTACACCTTC.

For the CDR3, the DNA is TGTGCCAGCAGTCCGAGGACAGGGGGCACTTCCTACAATGAGCAGTACTTC. Its translation: CASSPRTGGTSYNEQYF. The rearrangement joins TRBV27 to TRBJ2-5, with 11 positions matching TRBD1. V shed 5 bases, J shed 11 bases, and the junction held 19 bases outside the gene matches. Germline lookup yields CDR1 MNHEY and CDR2 SMNVEV (reference sequence). The CDR3 runs 17 residues.

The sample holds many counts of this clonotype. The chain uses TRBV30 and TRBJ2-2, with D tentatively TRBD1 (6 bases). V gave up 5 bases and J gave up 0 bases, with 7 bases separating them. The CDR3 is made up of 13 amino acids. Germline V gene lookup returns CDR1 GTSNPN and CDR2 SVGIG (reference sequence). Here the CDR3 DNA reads TGTGCCTGGGGACAGCCGAACACCGGGGAGCTGTTTTTT. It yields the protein CAWGQPNTGELFF.

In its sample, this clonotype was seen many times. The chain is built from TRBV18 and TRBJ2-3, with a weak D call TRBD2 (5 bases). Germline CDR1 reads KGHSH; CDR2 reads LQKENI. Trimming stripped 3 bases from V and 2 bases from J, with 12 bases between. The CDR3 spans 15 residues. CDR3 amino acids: CASSPGDPLTDTQYF. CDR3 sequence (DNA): TGTGCCAGCTCACCGGGAGACCCCCTCACAGATACGCAGTATTTT.

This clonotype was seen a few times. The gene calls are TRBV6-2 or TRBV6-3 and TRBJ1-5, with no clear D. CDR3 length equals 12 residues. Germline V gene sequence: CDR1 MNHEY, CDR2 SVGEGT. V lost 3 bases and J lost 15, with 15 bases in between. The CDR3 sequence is CASSYTGFARHF. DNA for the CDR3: TGTGCCAGCAGTTATACGGGCTTCGCCCGGCATTTT.

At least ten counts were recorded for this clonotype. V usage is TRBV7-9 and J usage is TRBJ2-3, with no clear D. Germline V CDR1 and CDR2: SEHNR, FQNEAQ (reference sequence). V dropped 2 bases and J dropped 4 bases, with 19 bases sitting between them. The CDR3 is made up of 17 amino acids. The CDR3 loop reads CASSLREKDGISDTQYF. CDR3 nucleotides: TGTGCCAGCAGCTTACGCGAAAAGGACGGAATATCAGATACGCAGTATTTT.

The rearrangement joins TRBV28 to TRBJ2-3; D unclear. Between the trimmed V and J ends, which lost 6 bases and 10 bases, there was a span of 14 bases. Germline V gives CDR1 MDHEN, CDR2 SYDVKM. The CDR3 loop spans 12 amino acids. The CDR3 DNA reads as TGTGCCAGCAGCCCGATCGGCTTGGCGCAGTATTTT. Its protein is CASSPIGLAQYF.

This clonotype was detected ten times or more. The CDR3 protein is CSAHTQSGASYNEQFF. In DNA, the CDR3 is TGCAGTGCCCACACTCAGTCGGGGGCCTCCTACAATGAGCAGTTCTTC. The genes are TRBV20-1 and TRBJ2-1; the D call may be TRBD1 or TRBD2 (6 bases each). CDR3 size: 16 residues. Germline values: CDR1 DFQATT, CDR2 SNEGSKA (reference sequence). Trimming shortened V by 6 bases and J by 0 bases, and 18 bases separated the two germline ends.